These 5 T cell receptor beta chains share one sample of origin, sequenced in a study of shared clonotypes between healthy human individuals. TCRdb's table, derived via immunoSEQ multiplex PCR, lists solely in-frame clones and lacks some. In the table there are under 1,900,000 clones, about 98.5% of which are singletons. Sample: naive CD4+ T cells sorted from blood. The subset denotes: CD45RA+ positively selected. Source of these receptors: a man aged 30 to 39 in good health.

The chain is built from TRBV5-1 and TRBJ2-1, with D unresolved. CDR1 and CDR2 (germline): SGHRS, YFSETQ. This CDR3 contains 14 residues. The V end was cut by 1 base, the J end by 1 base, with 6 bases between. DNA of the CDR3: TGCGCCAGCAGCTTGCTTTTATCCTACAATGAGCAGTTCTTC. Translation gives CASSLLLSYNEQFF.

The CDR3 DNA reads as TGTGCCAGCAGTGAACCGCGGAGTAGTACCGGGGAGCTGTTTTTT. Protein sequence: CASSEPRSSTGELFF. This chain joins TRBV6-1 and TRBJ2-2; D is unresolved. This CDR3 spans 15 amino acids. The germline V gene has CDR1 MNHNS and CDR2 SASEGT. V was pared by 2 bases and J by 5 bases, with 12 bases between.

V gene TRBV10-2 combines with J gene TRBJ1-2; D is ambiguous. Germline-derived CDR1 and CDR2 are WSHSY and SAAADI. V was shortened by 0 bases and J by 7 bases, with 9 bases between the two germline ends. The CDR3 is 13 amino acids. The CDR3 spells CASSESKGSGYTF. Here the CDR3 DNA reads TGCGCCAGCAGTGAGTCGAAGGGAAGTGGCTACACCTTC.

In the case of this clone: Other DNA sequences in the same sample also yield this CDR3. The chain couples TRBV19 to TRBJ2-7; 9 nucleotides agree with TRBD1. V dropped 4 bases and J dropped 4; count of bases not matched to a gene: 5. Germline CDR1 reads LNHDA; CDR2 reads SQIVND (reference sequence). The CDR3 sequence is 14 residues long. Here the CDR3 reads CASSTGTGSYEQYF. CDR3 in DNA: TGTGCCAGTAGTACCGGGACAGGGTCATACGAGCAGTACTTC.

The rearrangement joins TRBV27 to TRBJ2-5; possible D gene TRBD2, 5 bases. The CDR3 spans 13 residues. Germline V gene sequence: CDR1 MNHEY, CDR2 SMNVEV (reference sequence). Trimming took off 4 bases at V and 7 bases at J, with 13 bases between the two ends. The CDR3 region has the DNA TGTGCCAGCAGTTCCCGCGGAGCGGTGACCCAGTACTTC. As protein: CASSSRGAVTQYF.